One sample yielded the 22 T cell receptor beta chains listed below, sequenced in a study of Graves' ophthalmopathy and Graves' hyperthyroidism. The study amplified TCR beta CDR3 regions using RNA transcripts. Second-round multiplex PCR came after a first-round RT-PCR that employed HTBI primers. TCRdb independently ran MiXCR on the multiplex PCR reads; one entry per CDR3 protein. Of around 1,000,000 distinct CDR3 sequences detected, roughly two fifths appear once; the ten largest clones hold over 8.5%. The sample consisted of peripheral blood or thyroid tissue (not recorded which). Source of these receptors: an adult man with Graves' hyperthyroidism.

The chain has TRBV10-3 and TRBJ1-1; D gene ambiguous. The CDR3 extends over 14 amino acids. Trimming removed 3 bases from V and 0 bases from J, with 8 bases in between. Germline-derived CDR1 and CDR2 are ENHRY and SYGVKD. The CDR3 DNA sequence: TGTGCCATCAGTGAAAATCCGTTGAACACTGAAGCTTTCTTT. Protein sequence: CAISENPLNTEAFF.

The rearrangement joins TRBV12-3 or TRBV12-4 to TRBJ1-5, with D unclear. Trimming shortened V by 5 bases and J by 1 base, and 9 bases separated the two germline ends. The CDR3 length is 14 residues. CDR3 DNA: TGTGCCAGCAGTCCTCTAACGAGCAATCAGCCCCAGCATTTT. Its translation: CASSPLTSNQPQHF.

The rearrangement joins TRBV20-1 to TRBJ2-7; 7 bases map to TRBD1. This CDR3 is built from 11 residues. Germline loops: CDR1 DFQATT, CDR2 SNEGSKA (reference sequence). Trimming at V came to 1 base and at J to 9 bases, leaving 3 bases not matched to a gene. The CDR3 DNA is TGCAGTGCTAGAGCCCACAGGGGGCAGTACTTC. Its translation: CSARAHRGQYF.

The chain couples TRBV20-1 to TRBJ2-7; 8 positions agree with TRBD2. The V segment lost 0 bases and the J segment 4 bases; nucleotides outside the gene matches: 5. The CDR3 sequence is 14 residues long. The V gene's germline CDR1 is DFQATT and CDR2 SNEGSKA (reference sequence). In DNA form, the CDR3 reads TGCAGTGCTAGAGACGGGACTAGTCTTTACGAGCAGTACTTC. This encodes CSARDGTSLYEQYF.

The V call is TRBV2, the J call TRBJ2-2; TRBD2 might be the D (5 bases). The germline CDR1 and CDR2 sequences are SNHLY and FYNNEI. Trimming took 7 bases from V and 5 from J, leaving 14 bases between them. The CDR3 runs to 14 residues. The CDR3 sequence is CASIRSRETGELFF. The CDR3 DNA reads as TGTGCCAGCATAAGGTCGAGGGAAACCGGGGAGCTGTTTTTT.

Here the CDR3 reads CASSPPTDHIRAFF. CDR3 sequence (DNA): TGTGCCAGCTCACCTCCGACAGACCATATCAGAGCTTTCTTT. This sequence joins TRBV18 and TRBJ1-1, with D possibly TRBD1 on 5 matching bases. The V gene lost 3 bases and the J gene lost 10 bases, with 18 bases spanning the gap. CDR3 length: 14 amino acids. Germline CDR1 KGHSH, CDR2 LQKENI.

Points on this clonotype: This may stem from a read error, because a much larger clone lies one nucleotide away. J is TRBJ2-5 and V is TRBV20-1; D not certain. Between the trimmed V and J ends, which lost 7 bases and 5 bases, there was a span of 11 bases. The CDR3 totals 11 residues. Germline CDR1 reads DFQATT; CDR2 reads SNEGSKA (reference sequence). CDR3 sequence (DNA): TGCAGTGGTCATGGTTTTGAGACCCAGTACTTC. It is translated as CSGHGFETQYF.

The rearrangement uses TRBV10-3 and TRBJ1-5, with D perhaps TRBD1 (6 bases). The length of the CDR3 is 15 residues. The V gene lost 2 bases and the J gene lost 3 bases, with 11 bases spanning the gap. Per the germline V gene, CDR1 is ENHRY and CDR2 is SYGVKD. CDR3 protein: CAISEPGADNQPQHF. As DNA, the CDR3 is TGTGCCATCAGTGAGCCGGGGGCAGACAATCAGCCCCAGCATTTT.

A note on this clonotype: One junction end does not reproduce the germline sequence, and a read error may be involved. This sequence joins TRBV9 and TRBJ1-1, with D uncertain. The germline V gene encodes CDR1 SGDLS and CDR2 YYNGEE. This CDR3 comprises 15 residues. The CDR3 loop is CASSPLQAMNTEVFF. The CDR3 region has the DNA TGTGCCAGCAGCCCCTTACAAGCAATGAACACTGAAGTTTTCTTT.

This sequence joins TRBV13 and TRBJ2-7, with 8 bases that match TRBD2. Germline V lookup: CDR1 PRHDT, CDR2 FYEKMQ (reference sequence). This CDR3 has 16 residues. With 5 bases clipped from V and 2 bases from J, the junction kept 11 bases outside the gene matches. As DNA, the CDR3 is TGTGCCAGCAGCCCGGGGGGGGCTAGCGTCGCCTACGAGCAGTACTTC. Translation gives CASSPGGASVAYEQYF.

The J gene is TRBJ2-7, the V gene TRBV10-2; TRBD2 matches at 12 bases. The CDR3 sequence is 16 residues long. Germline CDR1 is WSHSY and CDR2 is SAAADI. V was pared by 6 bases and J by 2 bases, with 8 bases of the junction left unmatched. Written as DNA, the CDR3 is TGCGCCAGCAGCCAAGGGACTAGCGGGCCGCCCTACGAGCAGTACTTC. Amino acids: CASSQGTSGPPYEQYF.

This clonotype was observed once. The rearrangement uses TRBV4-2 and TRBJ1-4, with 9 bases identical to TRBD1. CDR3 length equals 16 residues. The V gene's germline CDR1 is LGHNA and CDR2 YNFKEQ. The V gene end was trimmed by 6 bases and the J gene end by 0 bases; junction bases not matched to a gene: 5. The CDR3 DNA sequence: TGTGCCAGCAGAGCACAGGGGGCTCCAACTAATGAAAAACTGTTTTTT. It yields the protein CASRAQGAPTNEKLFF.

This clonotype has more than one count but fewer than ten. The chain carries TRBV20-1 and TRBJ2-7; 7 bases agree with TRBD2. The germline gives CDR1 DFQATT, CDR2 SNEGSKA (reference sequence). This CDR3 is 12 amino acids long. V was pared by 6 bases and J by 2 bases, with 4 bases of the junction left unmatched. CDR3 DNA sequence: TGCAGTGCGCGGGACTATACCTACGAGCAGTACTTC. This encodes CSARDYTYEQYF.

In regard to this clonotype: At one boundary the junction diverges from the germline segment, which might be a read error. V is TRBV24-1 and J is TRBJ2-5, with TRBD1 matching over 8 bases. The CDR3 totals 12 residues. Germline V lookup: CDR1 KGHDR, CDR2 SFDVKD. CDR3: CASRGPVETQYF. The CDR3 nucleotides read TGTGCCTCCAGGGGGCCGGTAGAGACCCAGTACTTC.

This clonotype was picked up many times. J is TRBJ2-5 and V is TRBV4-3, with TRBD1 matching over 8 bases. Trimming took 0 bases from V and 5 from J; bases not matched to a gene: 8. The CDR3 runs 16 residues. Germline CDR1 is LGHNA and CDR2 is YSLEER. The CDR3 loop is CASSQDRDRSGETQYF. Here the CDR3 DNA reads TGCGCCAGCAGCCAAGATCGGGACAGGTCCGGGGAGACCCAGTACTTC.

A remark on this clonotype: A much larger clone lies a single base off, so this may be a read error. The rearrangement joins TRBV20-1 to TRBJ1-5, with TRBD1 matching over 9 bases. CDR3 size: 15 residues. Trimming removed 1 base from V and 5 bases from J; junction bases left unmatched: 6. The germline V gene has CDR1 DFQATT and CDR2 SNEGSKA (reference sequence). The CDR3 DNA follows: TGCAGTGCTAGAGGTGCCGGGACAGGGCATCAGCCCCAGCATTTT. This encodes CSARGAGTGHQPQHF.

This clonotype has only a few counts. The V and J genes are TRBV29-1 and TRBJ2-7; D not resolved. The germline V gene encodes CDR1 SQVTM and CDR2 ANQGSEA. The CDR3 totals 12 residues. The V and J ends lost 4 bases and 6 bases respectively, with 13 bases between them. CDR3 amino acids: CSVAVGPGEQYF. The CDR3 region has the DNA TGCAGCGTTGCGGTGGGTCCAGGCGAGCAGTACTTC.

This clonotype was counted ten times or more. The chain is built from TRBV6-6 and TRBJ2-7, with TRBD1 identical over 7 bases. The CDR3 length is 14 residues. The J segment lost 2 bases and the V segment lost 5 bases, leaving 6 bases of the junction unmatched. CDR1 is MNHNY and CDR2 is SVGAGI in the germline V gene (reference sequence). The CDR3 protein is CASSPATGTYEQYF. CDR3 bases: TGTGCCAGCAGTCCCGCGACAGGGACCTACGAGCAGTACTTC.

This clonotype was seen a few times. The chain combines TRBV10-3 with TRBJ2-7, with 7 bases matching TRBD2. The CDR3 covers 13 residues. With 4 bases clipped from V and 12 bases from J, the junction kept 12 bases outside the gene matches. Germline-derived CDR1 and CDR2 are ENHRY and SYGVKD. The DNA for the CDR3 is TGTGCCATCAGTGGCGGCGAGGGGCGGGAGATGTACTTC. Translated: CAISGGEGREMYF.

The V gene is TRBV29-1, the J gene TRBJ1-2; TRBD1 aligns across 7 bases. The CDR3 extends over 12 amino acids. V trimming: 7 bases; J trimming: 8 bases; junction bases outside the gene matches: 10. The germline V gene has CDR1 SQVTM and CDR2 ANQGSEA. The CDR3 region has the DNA TGCAGCGACGACAGGGCAGAGTTGGGCTACACCTTC. Amino acids: CSDDRAELGYTF.

The chain is built from TRBV7-3 and TRBJ2-7; 10 bases line up with TRBD2. V trimming: 5 bases; J trimming: 4 bases; junction bases outside the gene matches: 5. This CDR3 contains 14 residues. Germline CDR1 and CDR2: SGHTA and FQGTGA. The CDR3 region is CASSPSGSKYEQYF. The CDR3 bases are TGTGCCAGCAGCCCTAGCGGGAGTAAATACGAGCAGTACTTC.

V and J are TRBV27 and TRBJ2-7; no clear D gene. The CDR3 loop spans 13 amino acids. Per the germline V gene, CDR1 is MNHEY and CDR2 is SMNVEV (reference sequence). The V and J ends lost 3 bases and 5 bases respectively, with 11 bases between them. The CDR3 spells CASSFRTHHEQYF. DNA for the CDR3: TGTGCCAGCAGTTTCAGGACGCACCACGAGCAGTACTTC.